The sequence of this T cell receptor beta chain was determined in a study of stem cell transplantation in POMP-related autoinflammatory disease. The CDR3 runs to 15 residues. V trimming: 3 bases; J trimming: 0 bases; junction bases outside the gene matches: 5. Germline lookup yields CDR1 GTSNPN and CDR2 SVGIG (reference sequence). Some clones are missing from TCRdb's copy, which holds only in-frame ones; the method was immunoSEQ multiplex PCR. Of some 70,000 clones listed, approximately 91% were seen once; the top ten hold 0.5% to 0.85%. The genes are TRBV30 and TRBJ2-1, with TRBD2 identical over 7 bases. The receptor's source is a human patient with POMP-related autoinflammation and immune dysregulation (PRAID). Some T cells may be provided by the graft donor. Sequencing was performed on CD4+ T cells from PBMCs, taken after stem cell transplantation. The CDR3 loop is CAWRLAPSSYNEQFF. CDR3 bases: TGTGCCTGGAGACTAGCGCCAAGCTCCTACAATGAGCAGTTCTTC.